The rows below give T cell receptor beta chains drawn from one sample of a study of blood T cells in healthy people across ages. TCRdb independently ran MiXCR on the 5' RACE reads; one entry per CDR3 protein. The profile covers about 1.5 million distinct CDR3 sequences, with approximately 43% appearing a single time and approximately 4% taken by the ten largest. Sample: blood. The origin of the receptors is a woman between 18 and 29 years old in good health. Both conserved end residues are part of each CDR3. The D gene is left open where the match is weak. Clone size is given for some rows only: seen once, a few or many times, or a class if the clone is expanded.

CDR3aa: CASSLGGGPRNEQFF
CDR3nt: TGTGCCAGCAGCTTAGGGGGAGGGCCAAGAAATGAGCAGTTCTTC
j_gene: TRBJ2-1
d_gene: TRBD2
v_gene: TRBV7-2
abundance: -

CDR3aa: CASGLAGRDTGELFF
CDR3nt: TGTGCTAGTGGTTTGGCAGGGCGCGACACCGGGGAGCTGTTTTTT
j_gene: TRBJ2-2
d_gene: -
v_gene: TRBV12-5
abundance: once

CDR3aa: CSVELTGSDTQYF
CDR3nt: TGCAGCGTTGAATTGACAGGTTCAGATACGCAGTATTTT
j_gene: TRBJ2-3
d_gene: -
v_gene: TRBV29-1
abundance: few

CDR3aa: CSAPKVYMNTEAFF
CDR3nt: TGCAGTGCTCCGAAAGTGTACATGAACACTGAAGCTTTCTTT
j_gene: TRBJ1-1
d_gene: -
v_gene: TRBV20-1
abundance: -

CDR3aa: CASSFLAAPSEQFF
CDR3nt: TGCGCCAGCAGCTTCCTTGCAGCGCCCAGTGAGCAGTTCTTC
j_gene: TRBJ2-1
d_gene: -
v_gene: TRBV5-1
abundance: few

CDR3aa: CSAATGMLSGANVLTF
CDR3nt: TGCAGTGCTGCGACAGGGATGCTTTCTGGGGCCAACGTCCTGACTTTC
j_gene: TRBJ2-6
d_gene: TRBD1
v_gene: TRBV20-1
abundance: -

CDR3aa: CASSLEVGNTIYF
CDR3nt: TGTGCCAGCAGCTTAGAAGTAGGAAACACCATATATTTT
j_gene: TRBJ1-3
d_gene: -
v_gene: TRBV7-8
abundance: -

CDR3aa: CASSYSGGDYEQYF
CDR3nt: TGTGCCAGCAGTTACTCAGGGGGCGACTACGAGCAGTACTTC
j_gene: TRBJ2-7
d_gene: TRBD1
v_gene: TRBV6-2/TRBV6-3
abundance: few

CDR3aa: CASSLGKLNYGYTF
CDR3nt: TGTGCCAGCAGTTTGGGGAAACTGAACTATGGCTACACCTTC
j_gene: TRBJ1-2
d_gene: -
v_gene: TRBV12-3/TRBV12-4
abundance: few

CDR3aa: CSVEDGRRGRYNEQFF
CDR3nt: TGCAGCGTTGAAGATGGTAGACGGGGGCGCTACAATGAGCAGTTCTTC
j_gene: TRBJ2-1
d_gene: -
v_gene: TRBV29-1
abundance: few

CDR3aa: CASSLWGAEQYF
CDR3nt: TGTGCCAGCAGTTTATGGGGGGCTGAGCAGTACTTC
j_gene: TRBJ2-7
d_gene: -
v_gene: TRBV12-3/TRBV12-4
abundance: -

CDR3aa: CASSFQGASDTQYF
CDR3nt: TGTGCCAGCAGCTTCCAGGGGGCATCAGATACGCAGTATTTT
j_gene: TRBJ2-3
d_gene: TRBD1
v_gene: TRBV7-3
abundance: few

CDR3aa: CASSQTTDAQYF
CDR3nt: TGCGCCAGCAGCCAAACCACAGATGCGCAGTATTTT
j_gene: TRBJ2-3
d_gene: -
v_gene: TRBV5-1
abundance: -

CDR3aa: CASSVRRYEGPDTQYF
CDR3nt: TGTGCCAGCAGTGTCAGGAGGTATGAGGGCCCTGATACGCAGTATTTT
j_gene: TRBJ2-3
d_gene: -
v_gene: TRBV2
abundance: few

CDR3aa: CSAENREAEQFF
CDR3nt: TGCAGCGCTGAAAACAGGGAGGCTGAGCAGTTCTTC
j_gene: TRBJ2-1
d_gene: -
v_gene: TRBV29-1
abundance: -

CDR3aa: CASRDREGTQYF
CDR3nt: TGCGCCAGCAGAGACAGAGAAGGAACCCAGTACTTC
j_gene: TRBJ2-5
d_gene: -
v_gene: TRBV5-1
abundance: once